The clone carrying this T cell receptor beta chain was observed a handful of times. No antigen is known for it. Mismatch with germline at one junction end may stem from a read error. RNA was extracted from bulk tissue without any cell sorting. The normal lung tissue was taken more than 3 cm from the tumor edge. Newly diagnosed lung cancer patients had thoracic surgery in China, August–late 2014, without prior chemotherapy. Three rounds of nested PCR, following a modified ARM-PCR protocol, produced the TCRbeta library. MiXCR, applied by TCRdb to the multiplex PCR reads, yields one record per CDR3 protein. The sample has some 80,000 distinct CDR3 sequences; around 76% are singletons. This sample stems from a study of tumor and adjacent non-tumor tissue in lung cancer. Across the study: On average, productive TCRbeta reads reached about 4.4 million per sample. Findings and limits, study-wide: Tumor tissue had significantly higher TCR diversity than normal lung.

Germline CDR1 and CDR2: MNHNS and SASEGT. This CDR3 spans 16 amino acids. The sample was distant non-tumor lung tissue. This sequence joins TRBV6-1 and TRBJ2-1; 11 positions agree with TRBD2. This receptor was taken from a man in his 70s with non-small cell lung cancer. CDR3: CAISAMIAGGHSEQFF. The CDR3 bases are TGTGCCATCAGTGCTATGATAGCGGGAGGGCATAGTGAGCAGTTCTTC.